This is a list of T cell receptor beta chains from one sample in a study of cytomegalovirus exposure and HLA in healthy donors. Only in-frame clones appear in the TCRdb table, and some are missing; sequencing was by immunoSEQ multiplex PCR. The data hold about 150,000 clones, with around 77% observed a single time. Sequenced sample: PBMCs. These TCRs come from a woman aged 45-65 years in good health and CMV-seropositive. Each CDR3 is given with its conserved first and last residue. Fields, in order: V gene, D gene, J gene, clone size, CDR3 protein, CDR3 DNA. The D gene is left open where the match is weak. The size of a clone is reported for some rows only, either as once, few or many, or as a class for expanded clones.

TRBV11-2	TRBD1	TRBJ1-2	.	CASKVGQEYGYTF	TGTGCCAGCAAAGTGGGACAGGAATATGGCTACACCTTC
TRBV18	TRBD1	TRBJ2-5	.	CASSQGQAETQYF	TGTGCCAGCTCTCAAGGACAGGCGGAGACCCAGTACTTC
TRBV7-8	TRBD2	TRBJ2-1	.	CASSRLAGGLGNEQFF	TGTGCCAGCAGCAGACTAGCGGGAGGCCTGGGCAATGAGCAGTTCTTC
TRBV7-2	TRBD1	TRBJ1-2	.	CASSGDRAGYIF	TGTGCCAGCAGCGGGGACAGGGCGGGCTACATCTTC
TRBV29-1	TRBD1	TRBJ1-2	.	CSVEDRRQGNVNYGYTF	TGCAGCGTTGAAGATAGGAGACAGGGGAATGTTAACTATGGCTACACCTTC
TRBV9	.	TRBJ2-3	.	CASSVGPLRGDTQYF	TGTGCCAGCAGCGTAGGCCCCCTTCGCGGAGATACGCAGTATTTT
TRBV4-3	TRBD2	TRBJ2-1	few	CASSQASGTPWGEQFF	TGCGCCAGCAGCCAAGCTAGCGGGACCCCCTGGGGAGAGCAGTTCTTC
TRBV30	.	TRBJ1-1	.	CAWSRLRDTEAFF	TGTGCCTGGTCCCGACTCCGCGACACTGAAGCTTTCTTT
TRBV5-1	.	TRBJ1-2	few	CASSFDGDWGGYTF	TGCGCCAGCAGCTTTGACGGGGACTGGGGTGGCTACACCTTC
TRBV29-1	.	TRBJ2-3	.	CSVGTGADTQYF	TGCAGCGTTGGGACGGGAGCAGATACGCAGTATTTT
TRBV14	TRBD2	TRBJ2-4	few	CASSPASGGVQYF	TGTGCCAGCAGTCCAGCTAGCGGGGGAGTTCAGTACTTC
TRBV7-8	TRBD1	TRBJ1-1	.	CASSLAGTGAYTEAFF	TGTGCCAGCAGCTTAGCCGGGACAGGGGCCTACACTGAAGCTTTCTTT
TRBV6-6	TRBD2	TRBJ2-3	few	CASMRSGGTTDTQYF	TGTGCCAGCATGCGGAGCGGGGGGACCACAGATACGCAGTATTTT
TRBV29-1	TRBD2	TRBJ2-3	.	CSVATGGSNTQYF	TGCAGCGTTGCAACGGGAGGGAGTAATACGCAGTATTTT
TRBV28	TRBD1	TRBJ2-7	.	CASSLAGDRAYEQYF	TGTGCCAGCAGTTTGGCCGGGGACAGGGCCTACGAGCAGTACTTC
TRBV6-6	TRBD1	TRBJ1-2	few	CASSQRQGHGYTF	TGTGCCAGCAGTCAAAGACAGGGGCATGGCTACACCTTC
TRBV2	TRBD2	TRBJ2-1	.	CASSPAGAYYNEQFF	TGTGCCAGCAGTCCCGCGGGAGCCTACTACAATGAGCAGTTCTTC
TRBV7-2	.	TRBJ2-3	.	CASSSPADTQYF	TGTGCCAGCAGCTCCCCCGCAGATACGCAGTATTTT
TRBV7-2	TRBD1	TRBJ2-3	.	CASSLQGAGDTQYF	TGTGCCAGCAGTTTACAGGGGGCAGGGGATACGCAGTATTTT
TRBV5-1	TRBD2	TRBJ2-2	.	CASSLPGGVGELFF	TGCGCCAGCAGCTTACCGGGAGGGGTCGGGGAGCTGTTTTTT
TRBV4-2	.	TRBJ2-7	.	CASSQARTRSYEQYF	TGTGCCAGCAGCCAAGCGAGGACACGTTCCTACGAGCAGTACTTC
TRBV7-2	.	TRBJ1-1	few	CASSLDQTGFTEAFF	TGTGCCAGCAGCTTAGACCAGACGGGATTTACTGAAGCTTTCTTT
TRBV27	TRBD1	TRBJ1-2	.	CASRPTGGGGYTF	TGTGCCAGCAGGCCTACAGGGGGAGGCGGCTACACCTTC
TRBV7-2	TRBD2	TRBJ2-1	once	CASSLTLAGEYEQFF	TGTGCCAGCAGCTTAACACTAGCGGGAGAATATGAGCAGTTCTTC
TRBV15	.	TRBJ1-2	.	CATSRGGVGPPGGYTF	TGTGCCACCAGCCGGGGAGGAGTTGGGCCCCCGGGGGGCTACACCTTC
TRBV6-5	.	TRBJ2-7	.	CASSYSIRGGYEQYF	TGTGCCAGCAGTTACTCTATCAGGGGTGGGTACGAGCAGTACTTC
TRBV10-3	TRBD1	TRBJ1-1	.	CAIRDRGNTEAFF	TGTGCCATCAGGGACAGGGGGAACACTGAAGCTTTCTTT
TRBV15	.	TRBJ2-2	.	CATSRGGTSNTGELFF	TGTGCCACCAGCAGAGGGGGGACATCGAACACCGGGGAGCTGTTTTTT
TRBV5-1	.	TRBJ2-1	.	CASSLGQGRPNEQFF	TGCGCCAGCAGCTTGGGTCAGGGAAGGCCAAATGAGCAGTTCTTC
TRBV6-1	TRBD1	TRBJ1-5	.	CASSPQGARQPQHF	TGTGCCAGCAGTCCTCAGGGGGCTCGACAGCCCCAGCATTTT
TRBV27	TRBD1	TRBJ1-4	.	CASSAGDRANEKLFF	TGTGCCAGCAGCGCTGGAGACAGGGCTAATGAAAAACTGTTTTTT
TRBV5-1	.	TRBJ1-4	.	CASSLLGVGEKLFF	TGCGCCAGCAGCTTGTTAGGGGTGGGTGAAAAACTGTTTTTT
TRBV9	TRBD2	TRBJ2-7	few	CASSVDPGTSAYEQYF	TGTGCCAGCAGCGTAGATCCCGGGACTAGCGCCTACGAGCAGTACTTC
TRBV27	TRBD1	TRBJ1-5	.	CASRPTGNRGNQPQHF	TGTGCCAGCAGGCCGACAGGGAATAGAGGCAATCAGCCCCAGCATTTT
TRBV23-1	.	TRBJ1-1	once	CASSQSGMGGTAEAFF	TGCGCCAGCAGTCAATCCGGAATGGGGGGTACGGCTGAAGCTTTCTTT
TRBV7-8	TRBD2	TRBJ2-7	few	CASSLALKPGGQHEQYF	TGTGCCAGCAGCTTAGCGCTAAAACCGGGAGGGCAGCACGAGCAGTACTTC
TRBV7-2	TRBD1	TRBJ1-5	few	CASSSQGAGQPQHF	TGTGCCAGCAGCTCACAGGGGGCAGGACAGCCCCAGCATTTT
TRBV5-4	.	TRBJ1-2	.	CASSPRLGGQGPWGYTF	TGTGCCAGCAGCCCCCGGCTGGGGGGTCAAGGTCCTTGGGGCTACACCTTC
TRBV7-2	TRBD1	TRBJ1-4	once	CASSLGTGSYGAVFF	TGTGCCAGCAGCTTAGGGACAGGGTCGTACGGGGCGGTGTTTTTT
TRBV19	.	TRBJ1-2	few	CASSVWQYYGYTF	TGTGCCAGTAGCGTGTGGCAGTACTATGGCTACACCTTC
TRBV6-4	.	TRBJ1-2	.	CASSDTPQTPNYGYTF	TGTGCCAGCAGTGACACCCCACAGACCCCTAACTATGGCTACACCTTC
TRBV5-4	TRBD2	TRBJ2-7	few	CASSFPAGLAGMGEQYF	TGTGCCAGCAGCTTTCCGGCCGGACTAGCGGGAATGGGCGAGCAGTACTTC
TRBV29-1	.	TRBJ1-1	.	CSVAPRAAREAFF	TGCAGCGTTGCCCCGCGGGCAGCCAGAGAAGCTTTCTTT
TRBV7-2	.	TRBJ1-2	.	CASSLELTGYTF	TGTGCCAGCAGCTTAGAGCTTACCGGCTACACCTTC
TRBV27	.	TRBJ2-5	.	CASSFTGRETQYF	TGTGCCAGCAGTTTTACTGGGCGAGAGACCCAGTACTTC
TRBV18	.	TRBJ2-5	.	CASSQVTGFQETQYF	TGTGCCAGCTCCCAGGTTACAGGGTTTCAAGAGACCCAGTACTTC
TRBV7-3	.	TRBJ2-5	.	CASSPRGGSETQYF	TGTGCCAGCAGCCCGAGGGGGGGGTCGGAGACCCAGTACTTC
TRBV5-5	.	TRBJ1-4	.	CASSRDIDNEKLFF	TGTGCCAGCAGTCGGGACATAGATAATGAAAAACTGTTTTTT
TRBV27	.	TRBJ2-7	.	CASSFYGGSSYEQYF	TGTGCCAGCAGTTTTTATGGGGGGAGCTCCTACGAGCAGTACTTC
TRBV4-2	.	TRBJ2-2	.	CASSQVGSTGELFF	TGTGCCAGCAGCCAAGTAGGGAGTACCGGGGAGCTGTTTTTT
TRBV15	TRBD2	TRBJ2-7	.	CATSRAWGGSNEQYF	TGTGCCACCAGCAGAGCATGGGGGGGATCCAACGAGCAGTACTTC
TRBV7-3	.	TRBJ1-1	few	CASSLTWSSGSEAFF	TGTGCCAGCAGCTTAACGTGGAGCTCAGGGTCTGAAGCTTTCTTT
TRBV15	.	TRBJ2-7	few	CATSRDRDYEQYF	TGTGCCACCAGCAGAGACAGGGACTACGAGCAGTACTTC